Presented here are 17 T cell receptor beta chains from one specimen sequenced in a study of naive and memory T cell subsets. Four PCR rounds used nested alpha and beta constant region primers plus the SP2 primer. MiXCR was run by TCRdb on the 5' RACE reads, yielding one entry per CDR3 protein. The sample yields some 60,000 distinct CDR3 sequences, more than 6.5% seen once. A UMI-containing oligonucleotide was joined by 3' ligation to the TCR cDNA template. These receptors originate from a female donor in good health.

CDR3 sequence: CSAIAGGSGNEQFF. The CDR3 coding sequence is TGCAGCGCAATAGCGGGAGGGTCGGGGAATGAGCAGTTCTTC. The chain uses TRBV29-1 and TRBJ2-1; 11 bases fit TRBD2. The CDR3 runs 14 residues. V trimming: 7 bases; J trimming: 7 bases; junction bases outside the gene matches: 9. From germline, CDR1 is SQVTM and CDR2 ANQGSEA.

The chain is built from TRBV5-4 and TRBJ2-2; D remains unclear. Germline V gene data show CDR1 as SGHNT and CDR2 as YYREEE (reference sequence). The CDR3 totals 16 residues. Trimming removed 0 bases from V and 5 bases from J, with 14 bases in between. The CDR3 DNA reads TGTGCCAGCAGCTTGGGTCTAGAAATAGTGACCGGGGAGCTGTTTTTT. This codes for CASSLGLEIVTGELFF.

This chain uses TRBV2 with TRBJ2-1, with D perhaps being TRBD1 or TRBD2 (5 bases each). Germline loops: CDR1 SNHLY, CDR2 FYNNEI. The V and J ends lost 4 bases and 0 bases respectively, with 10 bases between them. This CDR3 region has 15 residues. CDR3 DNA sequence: TGTGCCAGCAGTGGTGGGGGAAGCTCCTACAATGAGCAGTTCTTC. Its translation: CASSGGGSSYNEQFF.

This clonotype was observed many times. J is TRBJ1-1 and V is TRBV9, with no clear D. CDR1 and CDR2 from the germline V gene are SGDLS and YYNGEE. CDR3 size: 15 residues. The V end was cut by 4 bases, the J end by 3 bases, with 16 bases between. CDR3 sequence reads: CASSPGPLRDTEAFF. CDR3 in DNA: TGTGCCAGCAGCCCAGGCCCCCTCCGGGACACTGAAGCTTTCTTT.

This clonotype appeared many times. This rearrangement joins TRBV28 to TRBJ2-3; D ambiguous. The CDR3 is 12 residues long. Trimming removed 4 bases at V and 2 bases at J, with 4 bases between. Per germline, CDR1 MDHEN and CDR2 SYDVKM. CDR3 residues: CASSSVTDTQYF. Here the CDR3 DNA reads TGTGCCAGCAGTTCAGTCACAGATACGCAGTATTTT.

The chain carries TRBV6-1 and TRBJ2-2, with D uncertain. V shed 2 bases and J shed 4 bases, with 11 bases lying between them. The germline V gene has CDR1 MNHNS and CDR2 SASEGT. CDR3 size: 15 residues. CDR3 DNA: TGTGCCAGCAGTGAAAACGTGCCCTTCACCGGGGAGCTGTTTTTT. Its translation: CASSENVPFTGELFF.

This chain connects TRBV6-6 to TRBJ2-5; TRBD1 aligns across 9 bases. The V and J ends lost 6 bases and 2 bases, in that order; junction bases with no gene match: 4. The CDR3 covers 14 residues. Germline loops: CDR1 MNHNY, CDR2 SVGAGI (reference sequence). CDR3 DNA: TGTGCCAGCAGAAGACAGGGGGGACAAGAGACCCAGTACTTC. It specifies CASRRQGGQETQYF.

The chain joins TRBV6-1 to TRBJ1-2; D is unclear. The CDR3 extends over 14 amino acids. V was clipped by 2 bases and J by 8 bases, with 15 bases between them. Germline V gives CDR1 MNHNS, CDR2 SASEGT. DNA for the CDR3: TGTGCCAGCAGTGAACTCCCGGGCGCCGGCGGCTACACCTTC. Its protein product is CASSELPGAGGYTF.

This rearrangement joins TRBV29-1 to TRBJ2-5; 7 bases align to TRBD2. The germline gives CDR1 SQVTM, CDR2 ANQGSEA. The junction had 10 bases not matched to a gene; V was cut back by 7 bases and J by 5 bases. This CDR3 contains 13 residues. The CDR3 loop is CSGTPAGVETQYF. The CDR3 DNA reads TGCAGCGGCACCCCCGCGGGAGTGGAGACCCAGTACTTC.

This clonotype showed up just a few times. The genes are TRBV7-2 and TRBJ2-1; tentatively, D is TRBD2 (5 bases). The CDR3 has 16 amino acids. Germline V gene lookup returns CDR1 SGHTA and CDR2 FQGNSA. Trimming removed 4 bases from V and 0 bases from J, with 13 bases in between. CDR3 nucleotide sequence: TGTGCCAGCAGCTCCTCTCTGGGAGACTCCTACAATGAGCAGTTCTTC. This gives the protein CASSSSLGDSYNEQFF.

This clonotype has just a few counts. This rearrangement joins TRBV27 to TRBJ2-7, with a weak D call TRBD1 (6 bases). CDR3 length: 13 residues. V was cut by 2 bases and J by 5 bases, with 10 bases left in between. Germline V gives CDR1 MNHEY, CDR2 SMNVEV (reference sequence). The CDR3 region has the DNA TGTGCCAGCAGTTTACAGGGGTCCGACGAGCAGTACTTC. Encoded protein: CASSLQGSDEQYF.

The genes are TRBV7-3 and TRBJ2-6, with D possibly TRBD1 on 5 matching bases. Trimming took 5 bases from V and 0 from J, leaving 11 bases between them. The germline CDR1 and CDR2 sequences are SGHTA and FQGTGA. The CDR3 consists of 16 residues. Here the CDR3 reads CASSPDMSSGANVLTF. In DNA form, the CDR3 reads TGTGCCAGCAGCCCGGACATGAGCTCTGGGGCCAACGTCCTGACTTTC. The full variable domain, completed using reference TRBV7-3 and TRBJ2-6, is GAGVSQTPSNKVTEKGKYVELRCDPISGHTALYWYRQSLGQGPEFLIYFQGTGAADDSGLPNDRFFAVRPEGSVSTLKIQRTERGDSAVYLCASSPDMSSGANVLTFGAGSRLTVL.

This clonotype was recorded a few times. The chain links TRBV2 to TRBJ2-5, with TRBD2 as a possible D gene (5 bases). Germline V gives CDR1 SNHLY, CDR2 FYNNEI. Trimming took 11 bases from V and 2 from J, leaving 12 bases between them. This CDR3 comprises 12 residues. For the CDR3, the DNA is TGTGCCGTGAGGGCTAGTCAAGAGACCCAGTACTTC. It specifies CAVRASQETQYF.

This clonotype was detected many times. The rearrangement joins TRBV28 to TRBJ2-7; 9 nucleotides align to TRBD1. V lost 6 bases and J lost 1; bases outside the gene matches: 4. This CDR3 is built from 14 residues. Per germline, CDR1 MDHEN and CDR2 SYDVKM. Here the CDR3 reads CASRRQGGSYEQYF. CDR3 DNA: TGTGCCAGCAGGAGACAGGGGGGATCCTACGAGCAGTACTTC.

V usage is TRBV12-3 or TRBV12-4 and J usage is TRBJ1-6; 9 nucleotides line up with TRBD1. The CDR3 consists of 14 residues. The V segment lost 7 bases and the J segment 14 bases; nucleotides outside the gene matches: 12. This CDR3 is CASISGTGWSALHF. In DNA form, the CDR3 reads TGTGCCAGCATCTCGGGGACAGGGTGGTCGGCCCTCCACTTT.

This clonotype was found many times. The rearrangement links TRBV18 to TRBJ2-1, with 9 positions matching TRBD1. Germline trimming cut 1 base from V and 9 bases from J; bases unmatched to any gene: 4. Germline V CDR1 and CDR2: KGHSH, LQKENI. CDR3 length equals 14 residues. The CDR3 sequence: CASSPLDRGSEQFF. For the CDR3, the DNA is TGTGCCAGCTCACCACTCGACAGGGGGAGTGAGCAGTTCTTC.

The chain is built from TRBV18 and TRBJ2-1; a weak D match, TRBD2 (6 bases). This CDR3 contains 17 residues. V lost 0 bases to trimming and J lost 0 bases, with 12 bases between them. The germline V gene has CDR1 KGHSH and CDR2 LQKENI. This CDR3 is CASSPPIAESSYNEQFF. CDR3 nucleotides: TGTGCCAGCTCACCACCGATAGCGGAGAGCTCCTACAATGAGCAGTTCTTC.